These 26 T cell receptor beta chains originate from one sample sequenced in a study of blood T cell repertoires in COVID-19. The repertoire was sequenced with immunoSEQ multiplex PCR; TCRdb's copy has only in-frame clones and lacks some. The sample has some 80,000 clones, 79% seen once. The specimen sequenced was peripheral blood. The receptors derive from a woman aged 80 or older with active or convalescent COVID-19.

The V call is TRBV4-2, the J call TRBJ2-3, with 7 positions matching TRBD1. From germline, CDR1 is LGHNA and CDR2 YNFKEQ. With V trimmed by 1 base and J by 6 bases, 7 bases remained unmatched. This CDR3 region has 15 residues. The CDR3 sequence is CASSQGTGTLDTQYF. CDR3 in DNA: TGTGCCAGCAGCCAAGGGACAGGAACTTTGGATACGCAGTATTTT.

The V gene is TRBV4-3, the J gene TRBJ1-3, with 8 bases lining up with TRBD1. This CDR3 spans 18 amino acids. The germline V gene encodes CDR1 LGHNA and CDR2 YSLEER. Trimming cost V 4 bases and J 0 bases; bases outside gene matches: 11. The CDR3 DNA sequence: TGCGCCAGCAGCCGGGACAGGAACACACTTAGCTCTGGAAACACCATATATTTT. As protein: CASSRDRNTLSSGNTIYF.

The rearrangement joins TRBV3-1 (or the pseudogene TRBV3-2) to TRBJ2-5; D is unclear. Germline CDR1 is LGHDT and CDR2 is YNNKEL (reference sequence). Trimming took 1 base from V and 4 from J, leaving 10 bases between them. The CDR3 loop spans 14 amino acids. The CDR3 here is CASSQVLYSETQYF. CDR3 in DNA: TGTGCCAGCAGCCAAGTATTGTATTCAGAGACCCAGTACTTC.

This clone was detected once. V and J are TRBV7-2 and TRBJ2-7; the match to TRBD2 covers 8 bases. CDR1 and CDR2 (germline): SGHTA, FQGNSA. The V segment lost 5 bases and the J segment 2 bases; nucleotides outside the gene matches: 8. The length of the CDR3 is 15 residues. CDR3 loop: CASSLHAGGPYEQYF. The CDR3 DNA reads TGTGCCAGCAGCCTACACGCGGGGGGCCCCTACGAGCAGTACTTC. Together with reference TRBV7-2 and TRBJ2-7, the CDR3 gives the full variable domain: GAGVSQSPSNKVTEKGKDVELRCDPISGHTALYWYRQSLGQGLEFLIYFQGNSAPDKSGLPSDRFSAERTGGSVSTLTIQRTQQEDSAVYLCASSLHAGGPYEQYFGPGTRLTVT.

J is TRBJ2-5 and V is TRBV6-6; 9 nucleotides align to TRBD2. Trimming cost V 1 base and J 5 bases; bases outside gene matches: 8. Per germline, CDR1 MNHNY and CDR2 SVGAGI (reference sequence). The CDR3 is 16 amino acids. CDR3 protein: CASSYYSGRWWETQYF. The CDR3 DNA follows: TGTGCCAGCAGTTACTATAGCGGGAGATGGTGGGAGACCCAGTACTTC.

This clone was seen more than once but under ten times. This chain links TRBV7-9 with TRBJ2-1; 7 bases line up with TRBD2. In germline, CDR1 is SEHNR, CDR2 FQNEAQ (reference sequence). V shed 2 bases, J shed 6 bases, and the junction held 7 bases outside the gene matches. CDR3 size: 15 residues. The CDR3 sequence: CASSLRAGSSNEQFF. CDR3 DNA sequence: TGTGCCAGCAGCTTACGAGCGGGGAGCAGCAATGAGCAGTTCTTC.

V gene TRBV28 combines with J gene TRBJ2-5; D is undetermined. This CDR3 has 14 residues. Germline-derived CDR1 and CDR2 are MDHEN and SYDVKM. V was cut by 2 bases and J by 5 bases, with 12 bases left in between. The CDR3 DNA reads TGTGCCAGCAGTTTACTTGCGTCTTTGGAGACCCAGTACTTC. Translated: CASSLLASLETQYF.

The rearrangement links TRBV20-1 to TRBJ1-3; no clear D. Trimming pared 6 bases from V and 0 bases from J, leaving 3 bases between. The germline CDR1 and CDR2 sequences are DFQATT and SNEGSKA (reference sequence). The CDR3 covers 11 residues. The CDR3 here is CSASSGNTIYF. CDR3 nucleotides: TGCAGTGCCAGCTCTGGAAACACCATATATTTT.

CDR3 DNA: TGTGCCAGTAGAGGGACTAGCGTGAGTGAGCAGTACTTC. This encodes CASRGTSVSEQYF. The chain uses TRBV19 and TRBJ2-7, with TRBD2 identical over 10 bases. V gave up 6 bases and J gave up 7 bases; unmatched junction bases: 6. Germline V lookup: CDR1 LNHDA, CDR2 SQIVND (reference sequence). The CDR3 is 13 residues long.

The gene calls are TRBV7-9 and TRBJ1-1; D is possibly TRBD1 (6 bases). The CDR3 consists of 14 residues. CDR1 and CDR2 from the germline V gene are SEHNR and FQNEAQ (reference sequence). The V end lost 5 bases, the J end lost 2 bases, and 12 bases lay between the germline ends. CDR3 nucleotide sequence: TGTGCCAGCAGCCGGGCAGGGGAAAACACTGAAGCTTTCTTT. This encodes CASSRAGENTEAFF.

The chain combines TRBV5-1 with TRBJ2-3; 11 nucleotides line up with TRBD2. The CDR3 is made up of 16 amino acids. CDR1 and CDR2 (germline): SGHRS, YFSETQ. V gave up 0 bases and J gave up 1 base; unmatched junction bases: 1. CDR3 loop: CASSLVLAGGTDTQYF. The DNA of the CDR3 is TGCGCCAGCAGCTTGGTACTAGCGGGGGGCACAGATACGCAGTATTTT.

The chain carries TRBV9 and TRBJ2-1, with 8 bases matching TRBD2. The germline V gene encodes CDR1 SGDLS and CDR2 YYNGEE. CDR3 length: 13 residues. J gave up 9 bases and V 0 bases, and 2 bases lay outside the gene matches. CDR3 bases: TGTGCCAGCAGCGTAGCGGGAGGGCTTGAGCAGTTCTTC. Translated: CASSVAGGLEQFF. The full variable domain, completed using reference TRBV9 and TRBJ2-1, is DSGVTQTPKHLITATGQRVTLRCSPRSGDLSVYWYQQSLDQGLQFLIQYYNGEERAKGNILERFSAQQFPDLHSELNLSSLELGDSALYFCASSVAGGLEQFFGPGTRLTVL.

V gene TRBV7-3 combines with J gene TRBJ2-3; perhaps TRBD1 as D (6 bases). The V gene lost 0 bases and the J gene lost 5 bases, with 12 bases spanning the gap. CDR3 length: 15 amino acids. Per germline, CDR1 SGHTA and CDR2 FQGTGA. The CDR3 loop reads CASSLTGQGGDTQYF. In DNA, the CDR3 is TGTGCCAGCAGCTTAACCGGACAAGGGGGAGATACGCAGTATTTT. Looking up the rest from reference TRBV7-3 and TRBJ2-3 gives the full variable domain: GAGVSQTPSNKVTEKGKYVELRCDPISGHTALYWYRQSLGQGPEFLIYFQGTGAADDSGLPNDRFFAVRPEGSVSTLKIQRTERGDSAVYLCASSLTGQGGDTQYFGPGTRLTVL.

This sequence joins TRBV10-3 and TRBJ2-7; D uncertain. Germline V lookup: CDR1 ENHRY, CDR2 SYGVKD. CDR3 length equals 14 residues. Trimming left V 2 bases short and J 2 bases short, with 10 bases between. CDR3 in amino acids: CAISEGRTAYEQYF. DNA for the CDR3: TGTGCCATCAGTGAGGGCAGAACAGCCTACGAGCAGTACTTC.

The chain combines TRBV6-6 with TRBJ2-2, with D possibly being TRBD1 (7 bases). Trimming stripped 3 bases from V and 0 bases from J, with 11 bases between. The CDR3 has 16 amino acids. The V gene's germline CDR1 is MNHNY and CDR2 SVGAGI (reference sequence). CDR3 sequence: CASSYGGGANTGELFF. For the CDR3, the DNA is TGTGCCAGCAGTTATGGAGGGGGCGCGAACACCGGGGAGCTGTTTTTT.

The CDR3 coding sequence is TGTGCCAGCAGCGCAGACACAAACACTGAAGCTTTCTTT. Its protein is CASSADTNTEAFF. The gene calls are TRBV5-4 and TRBJ1-1; D is undetermined. The CDR3 sequence is 13 residues long. The ends were cut back, 4 bases at V and 2 bases at J, with 9 bases in the middle. Germline CDR1 and CDR2: SGHNT and YYREEE (reference sequence).

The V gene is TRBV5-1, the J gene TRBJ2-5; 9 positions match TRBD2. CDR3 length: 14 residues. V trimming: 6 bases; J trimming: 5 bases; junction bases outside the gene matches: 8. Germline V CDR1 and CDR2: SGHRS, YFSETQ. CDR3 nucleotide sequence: TGCGCCAGCAACCCTAGCGGGGCCACTGAGACCCAGTACTTC. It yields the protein CASNPSGATETQYF.

Here the CDR3 reads CASSPGQGGGNTIYF. For the CDR3, the DNA is TGTGCCAGCAGCCCCGGACAGGGAGGTGGAAACACCATATATTTT. This chain joins TRBV9 and TRBJ1-3; 8 bases line up with TRBD1. Looked up from germline, CDR1 is SGDLS and CDR2 is YYNGEE. This CDR3 spans 15 amino acids. With V trimmed by 4 bases and J by 3 bases, 6 bases remained unmatched.

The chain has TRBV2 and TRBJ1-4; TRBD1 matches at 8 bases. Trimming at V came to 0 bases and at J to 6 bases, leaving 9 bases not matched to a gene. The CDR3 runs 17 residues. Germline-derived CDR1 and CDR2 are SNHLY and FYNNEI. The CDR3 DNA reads TGTGCCAGCAGTGAAGCGCTATCGACAGGGGAAGATGAAAAACTGTTTTTT. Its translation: CASSEALSTGEDEKLFF. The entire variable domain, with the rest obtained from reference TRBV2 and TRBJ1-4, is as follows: EPEVTQTPSHQVTQMGQEVILRCVPISNHLYFYWYRQILGQKVEFLVSFYNNEISEKSEIFDDQFSVERPDGSNFTLKIRSTKLEDSAMYFCASSEALSTGEDEKLFFGSGTQLSVL.

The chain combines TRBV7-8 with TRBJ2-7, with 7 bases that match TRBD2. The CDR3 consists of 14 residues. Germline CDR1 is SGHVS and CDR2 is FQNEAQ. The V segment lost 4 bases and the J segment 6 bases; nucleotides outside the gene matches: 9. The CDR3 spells CASSYSGTAFEQYF. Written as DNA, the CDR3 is TGTGCCAGCAGCTACAGCGGGACGGCCTTCGAGCAGTACTTC.

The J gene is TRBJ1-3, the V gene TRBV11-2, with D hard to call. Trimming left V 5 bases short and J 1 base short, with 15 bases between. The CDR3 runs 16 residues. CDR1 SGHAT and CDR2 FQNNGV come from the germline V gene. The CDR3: CASSPQSRGSGNTIYF. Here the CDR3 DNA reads TGTGCCAGCAGCCCCCAAAGTCGGGGTTCTGGAAACACCATATATTTT.

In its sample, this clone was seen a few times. In nucleotides, the CDR3 is TGTGCCACCAGTGATGGCCAGGGCTACCGACAAGAGACCCAGTACTTC. Translated: CATSDGQGYRQETQYF. The chain has TRBV24-1 and TRBJ2-5; TRBD1 might be the D (5 bases). The germline V gene encodes CDR1 KGHDR and CDR2 SFDVKD. The CDR3 sequence is 16 residues long. V shed 3 bases and J shed 2 bases, with 15 bases lying between them.

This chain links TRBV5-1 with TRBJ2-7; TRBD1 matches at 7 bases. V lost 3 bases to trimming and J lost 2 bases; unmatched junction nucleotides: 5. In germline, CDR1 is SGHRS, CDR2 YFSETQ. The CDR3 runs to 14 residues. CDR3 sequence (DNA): TGCGCCAGCAGCTCCGGGACAGTGACCTACGAGCAGTACTTC. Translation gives CASSSGTVTYEQYF. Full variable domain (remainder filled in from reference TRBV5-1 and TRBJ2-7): KAGVTQTPRYLIKTRGQQVTLSCSPISGHRSVSWYQQTPGQGLQFLFEYFSETQRNKGNFPGRFSGRQFSNSRSEMNVSTLELGDSALYLCASSSGTVTYEQYFGPGTRLTVT.

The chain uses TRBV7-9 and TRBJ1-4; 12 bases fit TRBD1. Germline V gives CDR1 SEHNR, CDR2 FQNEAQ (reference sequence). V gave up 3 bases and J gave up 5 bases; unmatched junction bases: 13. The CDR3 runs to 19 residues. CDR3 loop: CASSFWGQGASLGNEKLFF. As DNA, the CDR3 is TGTGCCAGCAGCTTCTGGGGACAGGGGGCCTCCCTCGGAAATGAAAAACTGTTTTTT.

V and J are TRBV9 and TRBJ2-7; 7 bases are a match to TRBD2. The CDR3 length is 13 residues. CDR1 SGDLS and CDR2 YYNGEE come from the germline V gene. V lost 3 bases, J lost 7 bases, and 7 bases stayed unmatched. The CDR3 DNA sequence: TGTGCCAGCAGCGCCCTAGCGGTAGGTGAGCAGTACTTC. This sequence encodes CASSALAVGEQYF.

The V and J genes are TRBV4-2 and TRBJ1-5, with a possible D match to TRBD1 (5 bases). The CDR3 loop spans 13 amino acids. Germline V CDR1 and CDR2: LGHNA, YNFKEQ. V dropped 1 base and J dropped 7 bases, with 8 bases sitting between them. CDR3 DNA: TGTGCCAGCAGCCAAGCGGAGGGGCAGCCCCAGCATTTT. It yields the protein CASSQAEGQPQHF.